This T cell receptor beta chain is drawn from a study of human T cells and chemical hapten exposure. Study context: Patch testing was performed with 0.01% DPC on the upper back, with reading at 6 days. Alopecia areata, totalis or universalis affected patients who were mostly female. From small differences in pooled library volume came most of the variation in per-sample TCR yields. The study, taken as a whole, reports: TCRs at a frequency above 1 in 1000 stayed unchanged with DPC sensitization.

Time point: patch test 1, 2 weeks after DPC sensitization. The sample's treatment: therapeutic diphenylcyclopropenone sensitization with weekly scalp DPC. Trimming took 0 bases from V and 1 from J, leaving 11 bases between them. This CDR3 is 17 amino acids long. Germline V gives CDR1 SGDLS, CDR2 YYNGEE. TCRdb ran MiXCR on the RACE reads and lists one entry per CDR3 protein. The table lists about 380,000 distinct CDR3 sequences, approximately 5.1% of them singletons. This clonotype was counted a few times. The antigen is undetermined. This sequence joins TRBV9 and TRBJ2-6; TRBD2 might be the D (6 bases). The starting material was whole blood, obtained in connection with sensitization to the hapten diphenylcyclopropenone (DPC). The clonotype comes from a woman aged 45-65 years with alopecia areata. Some clones in this sample may be carry-over from other donors' samples. The CDR3 nucleotides are TGTGCCAGCAGCGTAGCTTGGGGGGAATCTGGGGCCAACGTCCTGACTTTC. Residues: CASSVAWGESGANVLTF.